This TCR beta chain comes out of a study of T-cell memory formation after mild COVID-19. Study results and limitations: A second wave expanding day 15 to 37 was CD4+-biased; contracting clones were balanced.

V was trimmed by 1 base and J by 0 bases, leaving 8 bases between them. Germline CDR1 and CDR2: SGHRS and YFSETQ. The CDR3 runs to 15 residues. This clonotype came up a few times. Its target is unknown. 5'RACE primed from the constant segment yielded TCR alpha and TCR beta cDNA libraries bearing sample barcodes and UMIs. A single record per CDR3 protein comes from TCRdb applying MiXCR to the 5' RACE reads. This sample has 110,000 or so distinct CDR3 sequences, with about a fifth found just once. The chain is built from TRBV5-1 and TRBJ2-1; no clear D. Sequenced: PBMCs or a T cell subset sorted from them (not recorded which). This clonotype was sampled from a man younger than 35 who had mild COVID-19 (a few samples of this study predate the infection). Cell type and time point are not known. This chain's CDR3 is CASSLSVLSYNEQFF. In DNA, the CDR3 is TGCGCCAGCAGCTTGTCAGTACTCTCCTACAATGAGCAGTTCTTC.